Listed below are T cell receptor beta chains from one sample, sequenced in a study of blood T cell repertoires in COVID-19. Generated by immunoSEQ multiplex PCR, the TCRdb table keeps only in-frame clones and is missing some. Altogether a few hundred thousand clones are present, approximately 81% being singletons, with the ten largest covering roughly 3.7%. Sequencing used peripheral blood. Receptors originate from a woman under 30 with acute or convalescent COVID-19. CDR3s include the opening cysteine and the closing phenylalanine or tryptophan. D genes are given only for firm matches. The size entry is marked missing in some rows and otherwise reads once, few, many or a size class.

V gene	D gene	J gene	clone size	CDR3 DNA	CDR3 protein
TRBV6-6	.	TRBJ1-5	few	TGTGCCAGCAGTTACGGCGTTTCAGGGGCCCATCAGCCCCAGCATTTT	CASSYGVSGAHQPQHF
TRBV27	.	TRBJ2-3	.	TGTGCCAGCAGTGCCGCAGGGTTGATGTCAGATACGCAGTATTTT	CASSAAGLMSDTQYF
TRBV5-4	.	TRBJ1-4	.	TGTGCCAGCAGCTTGGAGGGGCAGCGAGATGAAAAACTGTTTTTT	CASSLEGQRDEKLFF
TRBV18	.	TRBJ1-4	.	TGTGCCAGCTCACCAGGCAGGGGAGAAAAACTGTTTTTT	CASSPGRGEKLFF
TRBV11-1	.	TRBJ2-6	once	TGTGCCAGCAGCTTATTAGGAGTTACTGGGGCCAACGTCCTGACTTTC	CASSLLGVTGANVLTF
TRBV4-1	.	TRBJ2-7	.	TGCGCCAGCAGCCAGACTTCTAGCGCCTTCTCCTACGAGCAGTACTTC	CASSQTSSAFSYEQYF
TRBV30	TRBD1	TRBJ1-5	.	TGTGCCTGTCCACCCTGGACAGGGTTTAATCAGCCCCAGCATTTT	CACPPWTGFNQPQHF
TRBV30	.	TRBJ2-7	once	TGTGCCTGGAGTGTAGGGGCAGTCGGCTACGAGCAGTACTTC	CAWSVGAVGYEQYF
TRBV4-2	TRBD2	TRBJ2-5	.	TGTGCCAGCAGCCAGGCTAGCGGGGATCAAGAGACCCAGTACTTC	CASSQASGDQETQYF
TRBV6-5	TRBD1	TRBJ1-4	.	TGTGCCAGCAGTCAGGGGGCCTCTAATGAAAAACTGTTTTTT	CASSQGASNEKLFF
TRBV30	TRBD1	TRBJ1-1	.	TGTGCCTGGAGTATACGGACAGGATACACTGAAGCTTTCTTT	CAWSIRTGYTEAFF
TRBV20-1	TRBD2	TRBJ2-1	few	TGCAGTGCTAGTGAACTAGCGGGCTACAATGAGCAGTTCTTC	CSASELAGYNEQFF
TRBV11-2	TRBD2	TRBJ2-5	.	TGTGCCAGCAGCTTACCGCGGGGGGGTGAAGAGACCCAGTACTTC	CASSLPRGGEETQYF
TRBV7-9	.	TRBJ1-4	.	TGTGCCAGCAGCCTACAGGCAACTAATGAAAAACTGTTTTTT	CASSLQATNEKLFF
TRBV5-1	.	TRBJ2-7	.	TGCGCCAGCAGCTTTCGGCAAGGAGAGCCCTACGAGCAGTACTTC	CASSFRQGEPYEQYF
TRBV27	TRBD2	TRBJ2-1	.	TGTGCCAGCAAACCTCGACTAGCGGGCTCCTACAATGAGCAGTTCTTC	CASKPRLAGSYNEQFF
TRBV30	.	TRBJ1-1	once	TGTGCCTGGCGCAGGGGTCTCAACACTGAAGCTTTCTTT	CAWRRGLNTEAFF
TRBV5-1	.	TRBJ2-3	.	TGCGCCAGCAGCTCGTTATGGGGCGCTGGGGATACGCAGTATTTT	CASSSLWGAGDTQYF
TRBV5-6	.	TRBJ1-1	once	TGTGCCAGCAGCTTGGGCGTCAACACTGAAGCTTTCTTT	CASSLGVNTEAFF
TRBV9	.	TRBJ2-2	.	TGTGCCAGCAGCGCCCTCTACACCGGGGAGCTGTTTTTT	CASSALYTGELFF
TRBV9	TRBD1	TRBJ1-2	.	TGTGCCAGCAGCACTCCGACAGGGAGGTATGGCTACACCTTC	CASSTPTGRYGYTF
TRBV27	.	TRBJ1-6	.	TGTGCCAGCAGTTTAGTGCCGAGCTCCTATAATTCACCCCTCCACTTT	CASSLVPSSYNSPLHF
TRBV10-1	TRBD1	TRBJ2-7	once	TGCGCCAGCAGTAGAACAGGGGACGAGCAGTACTTC	CASSRTGDEQYF
TRBV9	.	TRBJ2-1	.	TGTGCCAGCAGCCCCGGGAATGAGCAGTTCTTC	CASSPGNEQFF
TRBV14	TRBD1	TRBJ1-4	.	TGTGCCAGCAGCCGCACGACAGGGGGCTTTGAAAAACTGTTTTTT	CASSRTTGGFEKLFF
TRBV29-1	.	TRBJ2-6	.	TGCAGCGTTGAAGAAGAAACAGAAGCAGGTGTGTCTGGGGCCAACGTCCTGACTTTC	CSVEEETEAGVSGANVLTF
TRBV6-6	TRBD2	TRBJ2-1	.	TGTGCCAGCAGTAAGGGACTAGCGGTGTACAATGAGCAGTTCTTC	CASSKGLAVYNEQFF
TRBV13	TRBD1	TRBJ2-5	.	TGTGCCAGCAGCTTGGACAGGGGCACCCCAGAGACCCAGTACTTC	CASSLDRGTPETQYF
TRBV6-5	TRBD2	TRBJ2-1	.	TGTGCCAGCAGTCAACTAGCGGGAAGCTACAATGAGCAGTTCTTC	CASSQLAGSYNEQFF
TRBV18	TRBD1	TRBJ1-4	.	TGTGCCAGCTCACCGGGACAGGGGACTGAAAAACTGTTTTTT	CASSPGQGTEKLFF
TRBV3-1/TRBV3-2	.	TRBJ1-5	.	TGTGCCAGCAGCCAAGGGGCTGATGGGCCCCAGCATTTT	CASSQGADGPQHF
TRBV9	TRBD1	TRBJ1-1	.	TGTGCCAGCAGTCCCGCCGGGACAGGGGACACTGAAGCTTTCTTT	CASSPAGTGDTEAFF
TRBV19	.	TRBJ1-2	once	TGTGCCAGTTTCGAGGGGGATGGCTACACCTTC	CASFEGDGYTF
TRBV12-3/TRBV12-4	.	TRBJ2-7	.	TGTGCCAGCAGGATACAGGGACAAGGGCAGTACTTC	CASRIQGQGQYF
TRBV19	TRBD1	TRBJ2-1	.	TGTGCCAGTAGTCAGGCCCCGGGACAGGGAAAATCTCACAATGAGCAGTTCTTC	CASSQAPGQGKSHNEQFF
TRBV7-8	.	TRBJ2-1	.	TGTGCCAGCAGCTTAGAATATACTAGCCTTTACTACAATGAGCAGTTCTTC	CASSLEYTSLYYNEQFF
TRBV3-1/TRBV3-2	TRBD1	TRBJ1-1	once	TGTGCCAGCAGCTCGGGACAGGGGGGGAACACTGAAGCTTTCTTT	CASSSGQGGNTEAFF
TRBV6-5	TRBD1	TRBJ1-6	once	TGTGCCAGCAGAAAGGCTGGGACAGGGAATTCACCCCTCCACTTT	CASRKAGTGNSPLHF